Below are 10 T cell receptor beta chains sequenced from a single sample in a study of blood T cell repertoires in COVID-19. Repertoires were generated with immunoSEQ multiplex PCR, while TCRdb's copy carries only in-frame clones and drops some. The table includes about 670,000 clones, 80% to 90% detected once. The sequencing sample was made of peripheral blood. Every receptor here comes from a woman between 18 and 30 years old with acute or convalescent COVID-19.

J is TRBJ1-1 and V is TRBV19; the D gene is possibly TRBD1 (5 bases). The CDR3 spans 13 residues. The V gene lost 5 bases and the J gene lost 4 bases, with 11 bases spanning the gap. The V gene's germline CDR1 is LNHDA and CDR2 SQIVND (reference sequence). The CDR3 spells CASSGGYGTEAFF. Here the CDR3 DNA reads TGTGCCAGTAGTGGGGGGTATGGCACTGAAGCTTTCTTT.

The V call is TRBV11-2, the J call TRBJ2-1, with 10 bases aligning to TRBD2. The CDR3 consists of 16 residues. Germline values: CDR1 SGHAT, CDR2 FQNNGV. With V trimmed by 4 bases and J by 6 bases, 9 bases remained unmatched. The CDR3 sequence is CASSSPVAGGPNEQFF. The CDR3 bases are TGTGCCAGCAGCTCACCCGTAGCGGGGGGCCCCAATGAGCAGTTCTTC.

V and J are TRBV4-1 and TRBJ1-1, with 8 positions matching TRBD1. The CDR3 sequence is 15 residues long. The V and J ends lost 5 bases and 5 bases, in that order; junction bases with no gene match: 10. Germline CDR1 reads MGHRA; CDR2 reads YSYEKL. CDR3 sequence (DNA): TGCGCCAGCAGCATACAGGGGGGGCAGTGGACTGAAGCTTTCTTT. Encoded protein: CASSIQGGQWTEAFF.

A single count supports this clone. V gene TRBV24-1 combines with J gene TRBJ1-5, with D perhaps matching TRBD1 (6 bases). Germline loops: CDR1 KGHDR, CDR2 SFDVKD. The CDR3 is made up of 15 amino acids. Trimming left V 4 bases short and J 4 bases short, with 13 bases between. CDR3 region: CATSDNGRGNQPQHF. The CDR3 DNA is TGTGCCACCAGTGACAACGGAAGGGGGAATCAGCCCCAGCATTTT.

The chain employs TRBV27 and TRBJ1-2; 7 nucleotides align to TRBD1. The CDR3 loop spans 14 amino acids. With V trimmed by 2 bases and J by 4 bases, 4 bases remained unmatched. CDR1 MNHEY and CDR2 SMNVEV come from the germline V gene (reference sequence). This CDR3 reads CASSLDRATYGYTF. The DNA for the CDR3 is TGTGCCAGCAGTTTAGACAGGGCAACCTATGGCTACACCTTC.

The rearrangement links TRBV9 to TRBJ2-1, with a tentative D call TRBD2 (6 bases). V was shortened by 3 bases and J by 15 bases, with 19 bases between the two germline ends. The length of the CDR3 is 13 residues. Per the germline V gene, CDR1 is SGDLS and CDR2 is YYNGEE. CDR3 DNA: TGTGCCAGCAGCGCTAAACTTGAGGGAGGTACGTTCTTC. Its protein product is CASSAKLEGGTFF.

The chain employs TRBV6-5 and TRBJ2-6; possible D gene TRBD1, 5 bases. Looked up from germline, CDR1 is MNHEY and CDR2 is SVGAGI. The CDR3 spans 15 residues. Trimming pared 6 bases from V and 2 bases from J, leaving 11 bases between. The CDR3 nucleotides are TGTGCCAGCAGACCAGGGTCGGCTGGGGCCAACGTCCTGACTTTC. Its translation: CASRPGSAGANVLTF.

V gene TRBV12-3 or TRBV12-4 combines with J gene TRBJ2-1, with TRBD2 as a possible D gene (5 bases). This CDR3 region has 12 residues. Trimming took 4 bases from V and 8 from J, leaving 9 bases between them. The CDR3 DNA is TGTGCCAGCAGTTGGTCCGGGGATGAGCAGTTCTTC. This gives the protein CASSWSGDEQFF.

V gene TRBV6-5 combines with J gene TRBJ1-5; TRBD1 might be the D (5 bases). This CDR3 contains 13 residues. Trimming left V 8 bases short and J 4 bases short, with 12 bases between. Germline CDR1 is MNHEY and CDR2 is SVGAGI. The CDR3, as DNA: TGTGCCAGCCGGGGGAGGCAGAATCAGCCCCAGCATTTT. It yields the protein CASRGRQNQPQHF.

The chain links TRBV5-4 to TRBJ1-1; 12 bases fit TRBD1. CDR3 size: 15 residues. CDR1 and CDR2 (germline): SGHNT, YYREEE (reference sequence). V shed 4 bases, J shed 4 bases, and the junction held 5 bases outside the gene matches. In nucleotides, the CDR3 is TGTGCCAGCAGCCCCGCGGGACAGGGGGCCACTGAAGCTTTCTTT. Translated: CASSPAGQGATEAFF.